This TCR beta chain was documented in a study of shared clonotypes between healthy human individuals. General study findings and limits: Sharing of clonotypes among donors was expected to vary with sequencing depth.

Around 30,000 T cell genomes (about 0.3 ug DNA) went into each PBMC replicate. Sequencing was performed on unsorted PBMC DNA using ten immunoSEQ deep assay plates. In the original analysis: Filtering differed, since immunoSEQ gave only junction sequences and no quality scores. Clones were sequenced by immunoSEQ multiplex PCR, and TCRdb holds only the in-frame ones, with some missing. V and J calls and clone size follow that table, whereas D and trimming were derived from the DNA. In the table there are about 560,000 clones, roughly four fifths of which are singletons. Per the germline V gene, CDR1 is LNHDA and CDR2 is SQIVND (reference sequence). V dropped 5 bases and J dropped 0; count of bases not matched to a gene: 7. The length of the CDR3 is 17 residues. Comments on this clone: What it binds is unknown.

The chain recombines TRBV19 with TRBJ2-6, with TRBD1 matching 7 bases. The TCR was taken from a woman aged 40-49 years in good health. Some clones in this sample may be carry-over from other donors' samples. The material sequenced was PBMCs. The CDR3 reads CASSLRDSSSGANVLTF. The CDR3 DNA follows: TGTGCCAGTAGTCTCCGGGACAGTTCCTCTGGGGCCAACGTCCTGACTTTC.